One sample yielded the 3 T cell receptor beta chains listed below, sequenced in a study of shared clonotypes between healthy human individuals. Generated by immunoSEQ multiplex PCR, the TCRdb table keeps only in-frame clones and is missing some. The sample contains roughly 590,000 clones, about 95% of which appear only once. Terminally differentiated effector memory CD45RA+ cells were left out of the naive CD8 fraction, which was CD45RO-negative and positively selected for CCR7. What was sequenced was naive CD8+ T cells sorted from blood. Receptor source: a woman younger than 45 in good health.

This clone was counted once. The rearrangement uses TRBV6-5 and TRBJ1-2; the D is unclear. With 6 bases removed from V and 4 bases from J, the gap between germline ends came to 12 bases. The CDR3 is 13 residues long. Germline loops: CDR1 MNHEY, CDR2 SVGAGI. Written as DNA, the CDR3 is TGTGCCAGCAGAGACCGGACGGCCTATGGCTACACCTTC. It is translated as CASRDRTAYGYTF.

J is TRBJ1-2 and V is TRBV7-9; D remains ambiguous. Trimming pared 3 bases from V and 4 bases from J, leaving 12 bases between. The germline CDR1 and CDR2 sequences are SEHNR and FQNEAQ (reference sequence). The length of the CDR3 is 14 residues. CDR3 in DNA: TGTGCCAGCAGCTTGACACAGACCCTCTATGGCTACACCTTC. Residues: CASSLTQTLYGYTF.

The gene calls are TRBV28 and TRBJ2-2; D uncertain. The V gene's germline CDR1 is MDHEN and CDR2 SYDVKM. The CDR3 contains 14 residues. With 3 bases removed from V and 3 bases from J, the gap between germline ends came to 8 bases. The chain's CDR3 is CASSLFSYTGELFF. The DNA of the CDR3 is TGTGCCAGCAGTTTGTTCAGCTACACCGGGGAGCTGTTTTTT.